The 5 T cell receptor beta chains listed next were all sequenced from one sample in a study of T cells in Graves' hyperthyroidism and ophthalmopathy. The source material, RNA transcripts, was used to amplify TCR beta CDR3 regions. During a first-round RT-PCR of the TCR CDR3, the HTBI primer set was used. TCRdb processed the multiplex PCR reads anew with MiXCR; each CDR3 protein has one entry. This table holds about 350,000 distinct CDR3 sequences, approximately 18% found once. Sequenced input: blood. These TCRs come from a woman in her thirties or forties with Graves' ophthalmopathy.

This chain uses TRBV3-1 with TRBJ2-2; possibly TRBD2 for D (6 bases). Germline CDR1 LGHDT, CDR2 YNNKEL (reference sequence). With 4 bases removed from V and 7 bases from J, the gap between germline ends came to 19 bases. CDR3 size: 16 residues. The CDR3 here is CASSLPAGFGVGELFF. The CDR3 region has the DNA TGTGCCAGCAGCCTCCCAGCGGGTTTTGGTGTCGGGGAGCTGTTTTTT. Drawing the rest from reference TRBV3-1 and TRBJ2-2, the complete variable domain is DTAVSQTPKYLVTQMGNDKSIKCEQNLGHDTMYWYKQDSKKFLKIMFSYNNKELIINETVPNRFSPKSPDKAHLNLHINSLELGDSAVYFCASSLPAGFGVGELFFGEGSRLTVL.

This clonotype occurred many times. The chain links TRBV28 to TRBJ1-5; D not resolved. The germline V gene has CDR1 MDHEN and CDR2 SYDVKM. Trimming removed 0 bases from V and 5 bases from J, with 17 bases in between. The CDR3 is made up of 17 amino acids. CDR3 DNA sequence: TGTGCCAGCAGTTTATGGGTTGGTGGAGGACCCTATCAGCCCCAGCATTTT. Its protein product is CASSLWVGGGPYQPQHF.

This clonotype was found many times. This may come from a read error, since a much larger clone is one base off. This chain links TRBV6-1 with TRBJ2-7; 7 bases agree with TRBD2. The J segment lost 3 bases and the V segment lost 7 bases, leaving 15 bases of the junction unmatched. Germline CDR1 is MNHNS and CDR2 is SASEGT. The CDR3 spans 16 residues. The CDR3 protein is CASNPASGGRGYEQYF. DNA for the CDR3: TGTGCCAGCAATCCGGCTAGTGGGGGGAGGGGCTACGAGCAGTACTTC.

This clonotype was picked up many times. This chain links TRBV20-1 with TRBJ2-7; TRBD2 matches at 10 bases. Germline trimming cut 3 bases from V and 4 bases from J; bases unmatched to any gene: 6. Germline lookup yields CDR1 DFQATT and CDR2 SNEGSKA (reference sequence). CDR3 length: 14 amino acids. CDR3 in amino acids: CSARGLAGGYEQYF. The CDR3 DNA is TGCAGTGCTAGGGGATTAGCGGGAGGTTACGAGCAGTACTTC.

This clonotype was counted ten times or more. The chain carries TRBV11-2 and TRBJ2-7; D gene unclear. CDR1 and CDR2 from the germline V gene are SGHAT and FQNNGV. The CDR3 runs 15 residues. The V end was cut by 4 bases, the J end by 2 bases, with 15 bases between. The CDR3, as DNA: TGTGCCAGCAGCTCAGTCCGGAGATCCACCTACGAGCAGTACTTC. Its translation is CASSSVRRSTYEQYF.